This record looks at one T cell receptor beta chain sequence and its context. This entry belongs to a study of T cell responses to AZD1222 COVID-19 vaccine. The data were produced by immunoSEQ multiplex PCR, yet TCRdb's version contains in-frame clones alone and is incomplete. The sample includes approximately 220,000 clones, 85% to 95% of them seen just once. CDR1 and CDR2 from the germline V gene are SGHRS and YFSETQ. The CDR3 runs to 15 residues. Trimming removed 7 bases from V and 5 bases from J; junction bases left unmatched: 13. This material consisted of peripheral blood, taken on day 0 of MenACWY control vaccination. The sequence was collected from an adult in good health. This rearrangement joins TRBV5-1 to TRBJ1-1; 8 positions agree with TRBD1. In DNA, the CDR3 is TGCGCCAGCTGTTCGGGACAGGTTGGTTGGACTGAAGCTTTCTTT. As protein: CASCSGQVGWTEAFF.